Detailed here is one T cell receptor (beta chain). CDR1 is SGHVS and CDR2 is FQNEAQ in the germline V gene. The CDR3 consists of 15 residues. The V segment lost 1 base and the J segment 4 bases; nucleotides outside the gene matches: 4. In the authors' methods: Reference gene primer amplification gave nucleated cell count estimates. Data came from immunoSEQ multiplex PCR; TCRdb stores just in-frame clones and leaves some out. The DNA gave D and trimming, while V, J and clone size come from that table. The table shows approximately 410,000 clones, with 70% to 90% occurring only once. The data were obtained in a study of blood T cell repertoires in COVID-19. Overall study: Material from acute and convalescent COVID-19 was sourced from the United States, Italy and Spain.

This TCR derives from a woman in her 30s with active or convalescent COVID-19. Source material: peripheral blood. The rearrangement uses TRBV7-8 and TRBJ2-3; 8 nucleotides agree with TRBD1. The CDR3 loop reads CASSLGTGWSDTQYF. CDR3 bases: TGTGCCAGCAGCTTAGGGACAGGGTGGTCAGATACGCAGTATTTT.